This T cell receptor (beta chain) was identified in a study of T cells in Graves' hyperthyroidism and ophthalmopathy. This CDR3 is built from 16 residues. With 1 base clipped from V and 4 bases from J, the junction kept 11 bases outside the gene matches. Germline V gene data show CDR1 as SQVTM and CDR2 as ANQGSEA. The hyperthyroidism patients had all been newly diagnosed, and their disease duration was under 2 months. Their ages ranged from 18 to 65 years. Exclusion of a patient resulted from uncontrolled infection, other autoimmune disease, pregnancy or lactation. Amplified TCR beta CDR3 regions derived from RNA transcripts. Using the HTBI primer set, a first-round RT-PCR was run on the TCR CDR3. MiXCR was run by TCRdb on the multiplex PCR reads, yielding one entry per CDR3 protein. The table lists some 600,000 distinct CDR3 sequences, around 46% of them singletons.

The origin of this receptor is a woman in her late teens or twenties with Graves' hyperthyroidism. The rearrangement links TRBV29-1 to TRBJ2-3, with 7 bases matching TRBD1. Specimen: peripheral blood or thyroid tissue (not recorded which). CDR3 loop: CSVEGGQSNEADTQYF. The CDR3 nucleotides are TGCAGCGTTGAAGGGGGACAGTCCAATGAGGCAGATACGCAGTATTTT.